This T cell receptor (beta chain) is drawn from a study of vaccination and CD4 T cells after COVID-19 (dated by TCRdb to between 2022 and 2023). In the study overall: SARS-CoV-2 positivity had been established in the convalescent patients by nasal swab PCR, and mild disease was recorded in roughly 10 of these patients and severe disease in one. The spike-specific CD4+ TCR repertoire was compared before and after mRNA vaccination in around ten COVID-19 convalescent patients and 4 infection-naive healthy vaccine recipients. The time from the second vaccine dose to post-vaccine blood sampling had a median of roughly 70 days and ranged from about 14 to 250 days. In control cultures, a CEFX viral epitope pool was used as positive control, an HIV-1 Nef peptide pool was used as negative control, or no peptide was added. Participants received two doses of either the Pfizer-BioNTech BNT162b2 vaccine (n=8) or the Moderna mRNA-1273 vaccine (n=2). Post-COVID blood samples from convalescent patients were collected a median of roughly 100 days after diagnosis, with a range of 35 to 161 days. Six males and four females were included in the convalescent cohort, with two Hispanic individuals, seven Caucasians, two Asians and one multiracial person represented. Culture stimuli were overlapping spike peptide pools from SARS-CoV-2 and from the common cold coronaviruses HCoV-NL63, HCoV-OC43 and HCoV-229E.

The protocol used for the library was PCR. At the Johns Hopkins FTIC core, DNA from the cultured CD4+ T cells underwent TCR sequencing with the Oncomine TCR Beta short-read assay. The QIAamp micro DNA kit was used to extract genomic DNA from the cultured CD4+ T cells. Oncomine TCR Beta libraries from cultured CD4+ T cells were pooled using unique dual indexes and sequenced on an Illumina iSeq 100. As for the original processing: Non-productive sequences were filtered out, and CDR3s that did not start with C, did not end with F or W, or were shorter than 7 amino acids were discarded. The MANAFEST web application identified antigen-specific clonotypes by comparing peptide-stimulated wells against reference wells and other culture wells. To be called positive, a clone needed an FDR below 0.05, an odds ratio above 5, and a productive frequency above 0.1% in at least two of three replicate wells. Cross-reactive clonotypes were defined as significantly expanded in both SARS-CoV-2 spike wells and at least one common cold coronavirus spike condition. Levenshtein distances (stringdist) and unrooted phylogenetic trees (ape) in R version 3.6.1 were used to assess CDR3 homology. TCRdb passed the public sequencing reads through fastp at Q25 and MiXCR, retaining productive beta sequences. All rows with the same CDR3 protein become a single entry with the most common DNA and genes. In this record, the V and J calls reflect TCRdb's handling and not the investigators' own analysis. The sample table records 9,500 to 15,000 distinct CDR3 sequences; about 57% of these occur just once. 8% to 9.5% of the sample is taken by the ten largest.

The CDR3 runs 14 amino acids, cysteine and phenylalanine included. Only the CDR3 DNA is retained, 42 bases long and in frame from the first base. V is pared back by 1 base and J by 6 bases, with 13 bases lying between the germline termini. CDR1 and CDR2, looked up from the germline V gene, are SGHDT and YYEEEE. This specimen's treatment or condition label, interpreted: roughly 10-day PBMC culture with coronavirus spike peptide pools or control peptides (ViraFEST assay). The ViraFEST assay, used in the study, expanded antigen-specific T cells with peptide pools and then identified the expanded clonotypes through TCR sequencing. The convalescent patients' positive SARS-CoV-2 PCR tests were from March to December 2020, which was before the Alpha, Beta and Delta variants emerged in the United States. Each well held millions of PBMCs cultured in IMDM containing about 5% human AB serum and around 9.2 IU/ml IL-2, with 9 to 10 ug/ml peptide pools added. Half of the culture medium was replaced with fresh IL-2-containing medium on days 3 and 7. After about 10 days of culture, CD4+ T cells were isolated by negative selection using the EasySep CD4+ T cell isolation kit. PBMCs were separated from whole blood using Ficoll-Paque Plus gradient centrifugation and then either used fresh or cryopreserved at -140C. Culture conditions were generally each tested in triplicate wells.

Note on this clonotype: It lacks a known antigen. Base qualities were left out, and no much larger clone turns up one base away.

What the study reported, not specific to this receptor: Although the median number of SARS-CoV-2-reactive clonotypes went up from fewer than 25 after infection to 38 after vaccination, the increase was not significant. Of the vaccine-specific clones in convalescent patients, 304 of 307, or nearly all, reacted only to SARS-CoV-2 spike and did not cross-react with common cold coronaviruses. Among the post-vaccine SARS-CoV-2-reactive clones in convalescent patients, a median around 90% showed up only after vaccination, which suggests vaccine-specific priming. The number of convalescent patients in the study was relatively small, and the study did not examine early timepoints following natural infection.

The source is a human donor who had recovered from COVID-19. Recombination joined TRBV5-6 with TRBJ1-2; TRBD1 is a possible D gene, resting on 6 matching bases. The sequenced sample consisted of CD4+ T cells from blood, cultured in vitro. The CDR3 here reads CASSLTGQKNGYTF. The nucleotide sequence is TGTGCCAGCAGCTTGACGGGACAAAAAAATGGCTACACCTTC.